The 29 T cell receptor beta chains below were found in one sample sequenced in a study of response to subunit inactivated influenza vaccine. MiXCR, run by TCRdb on the RT-PCR reads, gives a single entry per CDR3 protein. The sample shows more than 200,000 distinct CDR3 sequences, 9.5% to 15% of them seen only once. This sample comprised non-naive T cells sorted from PBMCs, obtained approximately 15 days before vaccination. The receptors derive from a man aged 50 to 59 who received an inactivated influenza vaccine.

In this sample, this clonotype turned up many times. The gene calls are TRBV12-3 or TRBV12-4 and TRBJ2-1; D is possibly TRBD1 or TRBD2 (6 bases each). Trimming stripped 5 bases from V and 4 bases from J, with 21 bases between. This CDR3 comprises 17 residues. CDR3 DNA sequence: TGTGCCAGCAGTGGAACCTTCGGGGGCGCGAAATACAATGAGCAGTTCTTC. Its protein product is CASSGTFGGAKYNEQFF.

This clonotype has a handful of counts. The chain employs TRBV5-5 and TRBJ2-7; D assignment may be TRBD1 or TRBD2 (5 bases each). Between the trimmed V and J ends, which lost 4 bases and 2 bases, there was a span of 19 bases. Germline loops: CDR1 SGHKS, CDR2 YYEKEE (reference sequence). CDR3 length: 16 amino acids. The CDR3 sequence: CASSVGSRVGAYEQYF. The CDR3 DNA reads TGTGCCAGCAGCGTGGGGAGCAGGGTGGGAGCCTACGAGCAGTACTTC.

The chain uses TRBV10-2 and TRBJ2-3, with unresolved D. With 3 bases removed from V and 5 bases from J, the gap between germline ends came to 9 bases. Looked up from germline, CDR1 is WSHSY and CDR2 is SAAADI. The CDR3 loop spans 13 amino acids. The CDR3 spells CASSDGAGDTQYF. The CDR3, as DNA: TGCGCCAGCAGTGATGGCGCTGGAGATACGCAGTATTTT.

This clonotype was picked up many times. The V gene is TRBV5-1, the J gene TRBJ1-1; 11 nucleotides agree with TRBD1. V dropped 2 bases and J dropped 1; count of bases not matched to a gene: 4. CDR3 length equals 16 residues. CDR1 SGHRS and CDR2 YFSETQ come from the germline V gene. CDR3 region: CASSLTGTGGNTEAFF. As DNA, the CDR3 is TGCGCCAGCAGCTTAACCGGGACAGGGGGGAACACTGAAGCTTTCTTT.

This clonotype was seen a handful of times. CDR3 DNA sequence: TGTGCCAGCAGCCGCCAGGACAGCTACGAGCAGTACTTC. This gives the protein CASSRQDSYEQYF. The genes are TRBV7-9 and TRBJ2-7; D possibly corresponds to TRBD1 (6 bases). The CDR3 is 13 residues long. The V and J ends lost 5 bases and 3 bases respectively, with 11 bases between them. The germline V gene encodes CDR1 SEHNR and CDR2 FQNEAQ (reference sequence).

The chain combines TRBV6-5 with TRBJ2-1, with D possibly being TRBD2 (6 bases). Trimming took off 2 bases at V and 0 bases at J, with 8 bases between the two ends. CDR1 is MNHEY and CDR2 is SVGAGI in the germline V gene. The CDR3 consists of 15 residues. This CDR3 reads CASSYMGGSYNEQFF. The CDR3 coding sequence is TGTGCCAGCAGTTACATGGGGGGCTCCTACAATGAGCAGTTCTTC.

V gene TRBV3-1 combines with J gene TRBJ2-7, with 8 bases identical to TRBD1. Germline CDR1 is LGHDT and CDR2 is YNNKEL (reference sequence). The CDR3 has 15 amino acids. With V trimmed by 4 bases and J by 2 bases, 7 bases remained unmatched. CDR3 sequence reads: CASSPRQGMAYEQYF. The CDR3 DNA follows: TGTGCCAGCAGCCCCAGACAGGGGATGGCCTACGAGCAGTACTTC.

In its sample, this clonotype was seen a few times. This chain connects TRBV4-3 to TRBJ2-6; tentatively, D is TRBD1 (5 bases). The V end lost 0 bases, the J end lost 0 bases, and 6 bases lay between the germline ends. The CDR3 runs 16 residues. Germline loops: CDR1 LGHNA, CDR2 YSLEER. CDR3 in DNA: TGCGCCAGCAGCCAAGAGGGGCGCTCTGGGGCCAACGTCCTGACTTTC. As protein: CASSQEGRSGANVLTF.

This clonotype was recorded a few times. J is TRBJ2-2 and V is TRBV18; possible D gene TRBD2, 5 bases. The CDR3 is 17 residues long. Germline lookup yields CDR1 KGHSH and CDR2 LQKENI. Trimming left V 3 bases short and J 6 bases short, with 20 bases between. The DNA of the CDR3 is TGTGCCAGCTCACCGGTTCCTGGAGGTCGAGGATCCGGGGAGCTGTTTTTT. Translating gives CASSPVPGGRGSGELFF.

V gene TRBV28 combines with J gene TRBJ2-1, with D possibly TRBD1 on 5 matching bases. Trimming took off 8 bases at V and 0 bases at J, with 8 bases between the two ends. Germline lookup yields CDR1 MDHEN and CDR2 SYDVKM. The length of the CDR3 is 13 residues. CDR3 residues: CASRQSSYNEQFF. The CDR3 bases are TGTGCCAGCCGACAGAGCTCCTACAATGAGCAGTTCTTC.

This clonotype was recorded a few times. DNA for the CDR3: TGTGCCAGCAGCCCCGATGTGGCGGCCGGGGAGCTGTTTTTT. It translates to CASSPDVAAGELFF. The rearrangement links TRBV12-3 or TRBV12-4 to TRBJ2-2; D not resolved. This CDR3 contains 14 residues. Trimming cost V 6 bases and J 6 bases, with 14 bases left between them.

The rearrangement uses TRBV5-1 and TRBJ1-1; D unresolved. The V end lost 4 bases, the J end lost 2 bases, and 9 bases lay between the germline ends. The CDR3 spans 13 residues. CDR1 and CDR2 (germline): SGHRS, YFSETQ. The CDR3, as DNA: TGCGCCAGCAGCCACGACCTTAACACTGAAGCTTTCTTT. This encodes CASSHDLNTEAFF.

The chain has TRBV5-1 and TRBJ2-2; maybe TRBD1 (6 bases). Trimming removed 5 bases at V and 7 bases at J, with 12 bases between. The CDR3 spans 13 residues. CDR1 is SGHRS, CDR2 YFSETQ, per germline. As DNA, the CDR3 is TGCGCCAGCAGATCTGGGGGCGACGGGGAGCTGTTTTTT. Encoded protein: CASRSGGDGELFF.

This clonotype was observed at least ten times. The V call is TRBV9, the J call TRBJ2-3; D may be TRBD2 (5 bases). This CDR3 spans 16 amino acids. CDR1 is SGDLS and CDR2 is YYNGEE in the germline V gene. Between the trimmed V and J ends, which lost 0 bases and 0 bases, there was a span of 11 bases. CDR3 sequence (DNA): TGTGCCAGCAGCGTAGGCTCGCGGACTAGCACAGATACGCAGTATTTT. Its translation: CASSVGSRTSTDTQYF.

In its sample, this clonotype was seen many times. The chain joins TRBV29-1 to TRBJ2-5, with a possible D match to TRBD2 (7 bases). The V end lost 7 bases, the J end lost 10 bases, and 25 bases lay between the germline ends. Per germline, CDR1 SQVTM and CDR2 ANQGSEA. The length of the CDR3 is 14 residues. CDR3 loop: CSAEGVFGGRSQYF. The CDR3 bases are TGCAGCGCCGAAGGGGTTTTCGGGGGGCGTAGCCAGTACTTC.

This clonotype was counted only a few times. The V and J genes are TRBV4-2 and TRBJ1-2; D is uncertain. The V gene lost 0 bases and the J gene lost 1 base, with 9 bases spanning the gap. This CDR3 spans 15 amino acids. Germline loops: CDR1 LGHNA, CDR2 YNFKEQ. CDR3 nucleotide sequence: TGTGCCAGCAGCCAAGAAAACAACGATAACTATGGCTACACCTTC. It is translated as CASSQENNDNYGYTF.

This clonotype was observed a handful of times. The genes are TRBV7-2 and TRBJ2-3; 12 bases are shared with TRBD2. V dropped 2 bases and J dropped 1; count of bases not matched to a gene: 7. Germline loops: CDR1 SGHTA, CDR2 FQGNSA. This CDR3 contains 18 residues. The DNA for the CDR3 is TGTGCCAGCAGCTTAAGGGCTAGCGGGGGGGTTGGCACAGATACGCAGTATTTT. Its protein is CASSLRASGGVGTDTQYF. Using reference TRBV7-2 and TRBJ2-3 for the parts outside the CDR3, the full variable domain is GAGVSQSPSNKVTEKGKDVELRCDPISGHTALYWYRQSLGQGLEFLIYFQGNSAPDKSGLPSDRFSAERTGGSVSTLTIQRTQQEDSAVYLCASSLRASGGVGTDTQYFGPGTRLTVL.

The V call is TRBV9, the J call TRBJ1-5; the match to TRBD1 covers 10 bases. The CDR3 has 15 residues. Per germline, CDR1 SGDLS and CDR2 YYNGEE. The trim removed 0 bases at V and 7 bases at J, leaving 4 bases unmatched. CDR3 sequence (DNA): TGTGCCAGCAGCGTAGGACAGGGGGCTGGACAGCCCCAGCATTTT. It yields the protein CASSVGQGAGQPQHF.

This clonotype showed up many times. The chain recombines TRBV28 with TRBJ2-7; possible D gene TRBD1, 6 bases. This CDR3 comprises 15 residues. Germline loops: CDR1 MDHEN, CDR2 SYDVKM. The ends were cut back, 7 bases at V and 0 bases at J, with 16 bases in the middle. Written as DNA, the CDR3 is TGTGCCAGCATTCCTGCGACAGGCAGCTCCTACGAGCAGTACTTC. Translating it yields CASIPATGSSYEQYF.

The genes are TRBV12-5 and TRBJ2-5; 11 bases are a match to TRBD2. The CDR3 covers 17 residues. CDR1 and CDR2 from the germline V gene are LGHNT and FRNRAP. V lost 3 bases to trimming and J lost 5 bases; unmatched junction nucleotides: 11. The CDR3: CASGLGTSGSSLETQYF. CDR3 nucleotide sequence: TGTGCTAGTGGTTTAGGCACTAGCGGGAGTAGTTTGGAGACCCAGTACTTC.

This clonotype appeared once. The rearrangement links TRBV28 to TRBJ2-7; 9 positions agree with TRBD2. The V and J ends lost 5 bases and 7 bases, in that order; junction bases with no gene match: 15. Germline V CDR1 and CDR2: MDHEN, SYDVKM. This CDR3 is built from 16 residues. CDR3 sequence: CASSQPGVAGVEEQYF. CDR3 bases: TGTGCCAGCAGTCAACCCGGGGTAGCGGGAGTAGAGGAGCAGTACTTC.

The chain joins TRBV6-4 to TRBJ2-1; TRBD1 might be the D (5 bases). This CDR3 contains 15 residues. Germline CDR1 and CDR2: MRHNA and SNTAGT. Trimming took 7 bases from V and 8 from J, leaving 21 bases between them. The CDR3 bases are TGTGCCAGCAAGCGACAGTTTGGGGTCCTGGATGAGCAGTTCTTC. Amino acids: CASKRQFGVLDEQFF.

J is TRBJ2-7 and V is TRBV10-3; 7 bases line up with TRBD1. With 6 bases clipped from V and 2 bases from J, the junction kept 4 bases outside the gene matches. CDR1 and CDR2 (germline): ENHRY, SYGVKD. CDR3 size: 13 residues. The CDR3 region is CAIRRQGTYEQYF. Here the CDR3 DNA reads TGTGCCATCAGACGACAGGGCACCTACGAGCAGTACTTC.

This chain uses TRBV11-2 with TRBJ1-2; D remains unclear. Trimming removed 0 bases from V and 8 bases from J, with 7 bases in between. This CDR3 has 12 residues. CDR1 and CDR2 from the germline V gene are SGHAT and FQNNGV. The CDR3 coding sequence is TGTGCCAGCAGCTTAGATCTTGGAGGCTACACCTTC. Encoded protein: CASSLDLGGYTF.

This clonotype has more than one count but fewer than ten. This rearrangement joins TRBV20-1 to TRBJ2-7; TRBD2 might be the D (5 bases). Germline loops: CDR1 DFQATT, CDR2 SNEGSKA (reference sequence). The V gene lost 5 bases and the J gene lost 5 bases, with 10 bases spanning the gap. This CDR3 comprises 11 residues. The CDR3, as DNA: TGCAGTGCTTACCTAGCCCACGAGCAGTACTTC. Translated: CSAYLAHEQYF.

The table lists this clonotype with a few counts. This chain's CDR3 is CASSQMGTSGIYEQYF. For the CDR3, the DNA is TGTGCCAGCAGCCAGATGGGGACTAGCGGGATATACGAGCAGTACTTC. This rearrangement joins TRBV3-1 to TRBJ2-7; TRBD2 agrees at 13 bases. Losses at the gene ends were 3 bases for V and 4 bases for J; bases not matched to a gene: 6. CDR1 and CDR2 from the germline V gene are LGHDT and YNNKEL (reference sequence). CDR3 length: 16 amino acids.

V and J are TRBV9 and TRBJ2-2; TRBD2 matches at 7 bases. The CDR3 spans 15 residues. V gave up 3 bases and J gave up 1 base; unmatched junction bases: 3. CDR1 and CDR2 from the germline V gene are SGDLS and YYNGEE. This chain's CDR3 is CASSGGRVNTGELFF. The CDR3, as DNA: TGTGCCAGCAGCGGAGGGAGGGTGAACACCGGGGAGCTGTTTTTT.

The rearrangement joins TRBV5-1 to TRBJ2-2; 13 positions agree with TRBD2. CDR1 and CDR2 from the germline V gene are SGHRS and YFSETQ. The CDR3 is 19 amino acids. Unmatched junction bases numbered 10, after V lost 4 bases and J lost 1 base. CDR3 residues: CASSPRTRTSGGNTGELFF. CDR3 coding DNA: TGCGCCAGCAGCCCACGGACACGGACTAGCGGGGGGAACACCGGGGAGCTGTTTTTT.

The chain links TRBV5-1 to TRBJ2-1, with D tentatively TRBD1 (6 bases). The V and J ends lost 1 base and 7 bases respectively, with 15 bases between them. This CDR3 region has 15 residues. Germline V lookup: CDR1 SGHRS, CDR2 YFSETQ. For the CDR3, the DNA is TGCGCCAGCAGCTTGTGGGACATCTCACGAAATGAGCAGTTCTTC. This gives the protein CASSLWDISRNEQFF. Complete variable domain (other parts from reference TRBV5-1 and TRBJ2-1): KAGVTQTPRYLIKTRGQQVTLSCSPISGHRSVSWYQQTPGQGLQFLFEYFSETQRNKGNFPGRFSGRQFSNSRSEMNVSTLELGDSALYLCASSLWDISRNEQFFGPGTRLTVL.